What follows are 18 T cell receptor beta chains derived from one specimen sequenced in a study of blood T cell repertoires in COVID-19. Clones were read by immunoSEQ multiplex PCR, and TCRdb kept only the in-frame ones, dropping some. The sample lists approximately 150,000 clones; less than 90% were seen once. The sample taken for sequencing was peripheral blood. The receptors shown here come from a man under 40 with COVID-19, enrolled during active disease.

This clone has only a few counts. The chain links TRBV7-6 to TRBJ2-2; 10 bases fit TRBD2. The V and J ends lost 7 bases and 2 bases, in that order; junction bases with no gene match: 4. This CDR3 spans 15 amino acids. Germline assignment: CDR1 SGHVS and CDR2 FNYEAQ. This CDR3 reads CASKLAGGNTGELFF. The CDR3 DNA follows: TGTGCCAGCAAATTAGCGGGAGGTAACACCGGGGAGCTGTTTTTT.

The V gene is TRBV7-2, the J gene TRBJ2-7; 7 bases agree with TRBD2. Trimming took 3 bases from V and 0 from J; bases not matched to a gene: 2. Germline loops: CDR1 SGHTA, CDR2 FQGNSA. The CDR3 runs to 14 residues. CDR3 residues: CASSFSGFSYEQYF. CDR3 DNA: TGTGCCAGCAGCTTTAGCGGGTTCTCCTACGAGCAGTACTTC. Full variable domain (rest looked up from reference TRBV7-2 and TRBJ2-7): GAGVSQSPSNKVTEKGKDVELRCDPISGHTALYWYRQSLGQGLEFLIYFQGNSAPDKSGLPSDRFSAERTGGSVSTLTIQRTQQEDSAVYLCASSFSGFSYEQYFGPGTRLTVT.

V usage is TRBV18 and J usage is TRBJ2-5; 11 bases fit TRBD1. The J segment lost 4 bases and the V segment lost 3 bases, leaving 7 bases of the junction unmatched. Germline CDR1 KGHSH, CDR2 LQKENI. The CDR3 is 16 amino acids. Here the CDR3 DNA reads TGTGCCAGCTCACCGACAAGGACAGGGGGCGCAGAGACCCAGTACTTC. Its protein is CASSPTRTGGAETQYF. Full variable domain (missing parts from reference TRBV18 and TRBJ2-5): NAGVMQNPRHLVRRRGQEARLRCSPMKGHSHVYWYRQLPEEGLKFMVYLQKENIIDESGMPKERFSAEFPKEGPSILRIQQVVRGDSAAYFCASSPTRTGGAETQYFGPGTRLLVL.

The CDR3 loop is CASSQGQWGGYTF. CDR3 nucleotides: TGTGCCAGCAGCCAAGGACAGTGGGGAGGCTACACCTTC. V is TRBV14 and J is TRBJ1-2; TRBD1 might be the D (5 bases). In germline, CDR1 is SGHDN, CDR2 FVKESK. The CDR3 length is 13 residues. Trimming took 1 base from V and 8 from J, leaving 11 bases between them.

This chain joins TRBV27 and TRBJ2-1; TRBD2 agrees at 10 bases. CDR1 and CDR2 from the germline V gene are MNHEY and SMNVEV (reference sequence). The CDR3 is 16 amino acids. Trimming at V came to 3 bases and at J to 4 bases, leaving 6 bases not matched to a gene. The CDR3 reads CASSFSRTSGYNEQFF. In DNA form, the CDR3 reads TGTGCCAGCAGTTTCTCAAGGACTAGCGGTTACAATGAGCAGTTCTTC.

CDR3 nucleotide sequence: TGTGCCAGCAGCCTGAGGACTAATGAAAAACTGTTTTTT. It codes for CASSLRTNEKLFF. V gene TRBV27 combines with J gene TRBJ1-4, with D unresolved. The CDR3 has 13 amino acids. V dropped 6 bases and J dropped 2 bases, with 7 bases sitting between them. Germline V gene sequence: CDR1 MNHEY, CDR2 SMNVEV (reference sequence).

V usage is TRBV29-1 and J usage is TRBJ2-5; 9 bases are shared with TRBD2. Trimming removed 6 bases from V and 2 bases from J; junction bases left unmatched: 4. Germline V CDR1 and CDR2: SQVTM, ANQGSEA. There are 13 residues in the CDR3. CDR3 bases: TGCAGCGTCGGTAGCGGGGGACAAGAGACCCAGTACTTC. Its protein product is CSVGSGGQETQYF.

V usage is TRBV7-2 and J usage is TRBJ2-1, with TRBD2 as a possible D gene (6 bases). This CDR3 contains 16 residues. Germline lookup yields CDR1 SGHTA and CDR2 FQGNSA. With 3 bases removed from V and 0 bases from J, the gap between germline ends came to 12 bases. CDR3 region: CASSFSGGSSYNEQFF. For the CDR3, the DNA is TGTGCCAGCAGCTTTTCCGGAGGGAGCTCCTACAATGAGCAGTTCTTC.

This clone was seen a few times. The genes are TRBV28 and TRBJ1-1; the D is unclear. The germline V gene encodes CDR1 MDHEN and CDR2 SYDVKM. The length of the CDR3 is 14 residues. V was pared by 8 bases and J by 3 bases, with 16 bases between. The CDR3 DNA reads TGTGCCAGCTTCACGTCCGGGAGCTACACTGAAGCTTTCTTT. Protein product: CASFTSGSYTEAFF.

The chain employs TRBV9 and TRBJ2-1; 8 nucleotides align to TRBD2. J lost 4 bases, V lost 4 bases, and 7 bases had no gene match. This CDR3 has 15 amino acids. Germline V gene data show CDR1 as SGDLS and CDR2 as YYNGEE. CDR3 amino acids: CASSSDLAGYNEQFF. The CDR3 nucleotides are TGTGCCAGCAGCTCCGACCTAGCGGGTTACAATGAGCAGTTCTTC.

This clone was seen a single time. CDR3 residues: CASSTLAGFINQPQHF. The CDR3 bases are TGCGCCAGCAGCACCCTGGCGGGGTTTATCAATCAGCCCCAGCATTTT. The rearrangement uses TRBV4-1 and TRBJ1-5; D unclear. The V and J ends lost 5 bases and 3 bases respectively, with 17 bases between them. The CDR3 covers 16 residues. Germline CDR1 and CDR2: MGHRA and YSYEKL.

This clone was picked up a small number of times. This chain joins TRBV5-6 and TRBJ2-1; 9 bases are shared with TRBD1. Germline CDR1 SGHDT, CDR2 YYEEEE. This CDR3 region has 15 residues. Trimming cost V 4 bases and J 1 base; bases outside gene matches: 3. Written as DNA, the CDR3 is TGTGCCAGCAGCCGCGGGACAGGGTCCTACAATGAGCAGTTCTTC. It codes for CASSRGTGSYNEQFF.

The chain combines TRBV28 with TRBJ1-6; 7 bases are shared with TRBD1. J lost 4 bases, V lost 7 bases, and 4 bases had no gene match. The CDR3 has 14 amino acids. Per the germline V gene, CDR1 is MDHEN and CDR2 is SYDVKM. The CDR3 nucleotides read TGTGCCAGCAAAGGGGGCCTGTATAATTCACCCCTCCACTTT. Protein: CASKGGLYNSPLHF. Combining the CDR3 with reference TRBV28 and TRBJ1-6 gives the whole variable domain DVKVTQSSRYLVKRTGEKVFLECVQDMDHENMFWYRQDPGLGLRLIYFSYDVKMKEKGDIPEGYSVSREKKERFSLILESASTNQTSMYLCASKGGLYNSPLHFGNGTRLTVT.

This sequence joins TRBV4-2 and TRBJ1-1; TRBD1 matches 12 bases. The CDR3 totals 14 residues. Trimming cost V 3 bases and J 7 bases; bases outside gene matches: 3. In germline, CDR1 is LGHNA, CDR2 YNFKEQ. For the CDR3, the DNA is TGTGCCAGCAGCCAGGGGACAGGGGGCTTTGAAGCTTTCTTT. Amino acids: CASSQGTGGFEAFF.

The chain couples TRBV4-1 to TRBJ1-1, with D perhaps TRBD1 (6 bases). With 1 base removed from V and 5 bases from J, the gap between germline ends came to 17 bases. CDR1 is MGHRA, CDR2 YSYEKL, per germline. This CDR3 has 16 amino acids. CDR3: CASSQGATGWGTEAFF. The CDR3, as DNA: TGCGCCAGCAGCCAAGGGGCAACAGGGTGGGGAACTGAAGCTTTCTTT.

The chain uses TRBV19 and TRBJ2-1; TRBD2 agrees at 14 bases. V lost 10 bases to trimming and J lost 3 bases; unmatched junction nucleotides: 11. The CDR3 covers 17 residues. Germline V gives CDR1 LNHDA, CDR2 SQIVND (reference sequence). For the CDR3, the DNA is TGTGCCACCGAAAGCGGGACTAGCGGGAGAATCTACAATGAGCAGTTCTTC. The encoded protein is CATESGTSGRIYNEQFF.

The chain couples TRBV3-1 (or the pseudogene TRBV3-2) to TRBJ2-2; TRBD1 aligns across 7 bases. V lost 4 bases to trimming and J lost 5 bases; unmatched junction nucleotides: 4. Germline V CDR1 and CDR2: LGHDT, YNNKEL (reference sequence). The CDR3 runs to 14 residues. CDR3 in DNA: TGTGCCAGCAGCCGTTCAGGGGGTACCGGGGAGCTGTTTTTT. This translates into CASSRSGGTGELFF.

The V gene is TRBV7-9, the J gene TRBJ2-3; 7 bases match TRBD1. The CDR3 runs to 14 residues. Trimming at V came to 1 base and at J to 6 bases, leaving 4 bases not matched to a gene. Germline V CDR1 and CDR2: SEHNR, FQNEAQ (reference sequence). CDR3 protein: CASSLGQGQDTQYF. The CDR3 DNA reads as TGTGCCAGCAGCTTAGGACAGGGCCAGGATACGCAGTATTTT. The entire variable domain, with the rest obtained from reference TRBV7-9 and TRBJ2-3, is as follows: DTGVSQNPRHKITKRGQNVTFRCDPISEHNRLYWYRQTLGQGPEFLTYFQNEAQLEKSRLLSDRFSAERPKGSFSTLEIQRTEQGDSAMYLCASSLGQGQDTQYFGPGTRLTVL.